This T cell receptor beta chain was sequenced during a study of blood T cell repertoires in COVID-19. Looking at the study overall: Acute and convalescent COVID-19 samples came from the United States, Italy and Spain. PBMCs, B-cell-depleted T cells, or T cells were the source of the cDNA or gDNA that made up the material.

J lost 5 bases, V lost 6 bases, and 7 bases had no gene match. This CDR3 region has 14 residues. In germline, CDR1 is SGHRS, CDR2 YFSETQ. In the source study's methods: Cell counts per sample came from amplifying reference gene primers. Method: immunoSEQ multiplex PCR; TCRdb's copy keeps in-frame clones and lacks some. The D gene and trimming were derived from the DNA, and the V and J assignments and clone size from that table. The data hold over 200,000 clones, with approximately 89% observed a single time. The chain is built from TRBV5-1 and TRBJ2-5, with TRBD1 identical over 10 bases. This clonotype was obtained from a woman aged 40 to 55 with acute or convalescent COVID-19. The sample consisted of peripheral blood. CDR3 residues: CASTLGQGRETQYF. The DNA of the CDR3 is TGCGCCAGCACCCTGGGACAGGGGAGGGAGACCCAGTACTTC.